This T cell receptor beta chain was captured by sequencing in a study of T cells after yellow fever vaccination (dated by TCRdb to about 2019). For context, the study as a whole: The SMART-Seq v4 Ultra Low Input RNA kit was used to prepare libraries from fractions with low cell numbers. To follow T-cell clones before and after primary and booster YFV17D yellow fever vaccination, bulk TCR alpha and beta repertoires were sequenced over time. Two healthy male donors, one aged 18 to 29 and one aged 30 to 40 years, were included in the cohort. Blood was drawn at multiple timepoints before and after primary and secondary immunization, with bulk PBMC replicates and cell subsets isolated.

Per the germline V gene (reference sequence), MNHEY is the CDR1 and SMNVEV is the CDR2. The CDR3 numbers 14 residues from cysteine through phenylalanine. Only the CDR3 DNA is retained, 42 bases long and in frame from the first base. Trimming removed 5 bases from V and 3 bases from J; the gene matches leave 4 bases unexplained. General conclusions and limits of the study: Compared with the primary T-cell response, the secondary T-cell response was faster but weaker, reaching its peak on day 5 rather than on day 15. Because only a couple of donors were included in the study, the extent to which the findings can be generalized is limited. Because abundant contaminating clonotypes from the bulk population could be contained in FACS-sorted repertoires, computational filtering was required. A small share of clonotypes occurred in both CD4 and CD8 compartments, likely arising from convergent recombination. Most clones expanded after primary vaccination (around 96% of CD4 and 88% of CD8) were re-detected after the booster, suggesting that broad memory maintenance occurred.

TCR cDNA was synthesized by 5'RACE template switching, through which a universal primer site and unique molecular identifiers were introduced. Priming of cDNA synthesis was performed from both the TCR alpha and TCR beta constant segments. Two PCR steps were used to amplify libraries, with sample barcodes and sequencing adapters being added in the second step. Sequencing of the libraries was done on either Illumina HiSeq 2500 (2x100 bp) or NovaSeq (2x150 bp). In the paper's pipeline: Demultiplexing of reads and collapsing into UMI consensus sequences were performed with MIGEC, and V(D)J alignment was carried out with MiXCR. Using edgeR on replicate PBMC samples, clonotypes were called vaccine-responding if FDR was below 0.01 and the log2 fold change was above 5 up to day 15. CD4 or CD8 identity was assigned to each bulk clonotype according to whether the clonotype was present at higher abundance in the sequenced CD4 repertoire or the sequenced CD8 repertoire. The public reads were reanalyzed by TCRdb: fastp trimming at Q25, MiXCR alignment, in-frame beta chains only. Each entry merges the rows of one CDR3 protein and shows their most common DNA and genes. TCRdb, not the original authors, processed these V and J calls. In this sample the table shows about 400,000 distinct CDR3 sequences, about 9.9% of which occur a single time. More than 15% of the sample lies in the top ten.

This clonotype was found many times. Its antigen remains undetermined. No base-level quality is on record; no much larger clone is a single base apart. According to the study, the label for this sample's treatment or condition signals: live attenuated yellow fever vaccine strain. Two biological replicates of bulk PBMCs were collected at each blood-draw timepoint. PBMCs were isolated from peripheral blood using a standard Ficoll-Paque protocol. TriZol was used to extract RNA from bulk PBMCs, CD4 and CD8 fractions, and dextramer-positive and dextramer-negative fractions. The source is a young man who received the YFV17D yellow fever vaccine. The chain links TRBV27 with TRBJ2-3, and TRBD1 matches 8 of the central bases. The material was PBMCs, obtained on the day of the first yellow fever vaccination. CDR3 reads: CASSPWTGTDTQYF. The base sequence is TGTGCCAGCAGTCCCTGGACAGGGACAGATACGCAGTATTTT.